What follows describes a single T cell receptor beta chain. Among Cohort 3 donors, those recovered had two negative PCRs, clearance, or symptom resolution. CDR3 length equals 15 residues. Germline lookup yields CDR1 SGHDT and CDR2 YYEEEE. V was cut by 4 bases and J by 9 bases, with 20 bases left in between. Clones were sequenced by immunoSEQ multiplex PCR, and TCRdb holds only the in-frame ones, with some missing. The table has approximately 300,000 clones, roughly nine tenths seen once. These data belong to a study of blood T cell repertoires in COVID-19. Across the whole study: The cDNA or gDNA used as material had been derived from T cells, B-cell-depleted T cells, or PBMCs.

The sequence was obtained from a woman in her late teens or twenties who had recovered from COVID-19. The sequencing input was PBMCs or T cells enriched from blood (not recorded which). This chain uses TRBV5-6 with TRBJ2-1; weak D call: TRBD2 (6 bases). In DNA form, the CDR3 reads TGTGCCAGCAGCCAGGACTATCGAGGAATGGGTGAGCAGTTCTTC. This gives the protein CASSQDYRGMGEQFF.